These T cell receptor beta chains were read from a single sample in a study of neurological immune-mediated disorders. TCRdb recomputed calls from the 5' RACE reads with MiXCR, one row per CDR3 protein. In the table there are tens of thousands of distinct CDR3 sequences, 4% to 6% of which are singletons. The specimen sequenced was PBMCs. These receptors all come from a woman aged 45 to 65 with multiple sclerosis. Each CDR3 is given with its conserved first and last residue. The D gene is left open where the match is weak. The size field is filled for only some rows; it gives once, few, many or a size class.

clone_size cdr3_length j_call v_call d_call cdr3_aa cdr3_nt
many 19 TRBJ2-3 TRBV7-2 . CASSLAGPTGFSTTDTQYF TGTGCCAGCAGCTTAGCGGGACCAACGGGGTTCAGCACGACAGATACGCAGTATTTT
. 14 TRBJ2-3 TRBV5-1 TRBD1 CASNTGQNTDTQYF TGCGCCAGCAACACGGGACAGAACACAGATACGCAGTATTTT
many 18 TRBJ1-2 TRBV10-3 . CAISEPFDVANINYGYTF TGTGCCATCAGTGAGCCCTTCGACGTGGCGAACATAAACTATGGCTACACCTTC
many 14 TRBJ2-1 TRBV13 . CASSFRSRRGEQFF TGTGCCAGCAGCTTCCGGTCGAGGAGGGGTGAGCAGTTCTTC
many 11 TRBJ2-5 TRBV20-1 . CSARGQETQYF TGCAGTGCACGGGGGCAAGAGACCCAGTACTTC
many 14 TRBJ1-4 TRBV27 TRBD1 CASSLKQGAEKLFF TGTGCCAGCAGTTTAAAACAGGGGGCCGAAAAACTGTTTTTT
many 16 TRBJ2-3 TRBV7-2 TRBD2 CASSSLAGMNTDTQYF TGTGCCAGCAGCTCGCTAGCGGGGATGAACACAGATACGCAGTATTTT
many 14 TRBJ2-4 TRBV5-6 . CASSLVQGKNIQYF TGTGCCAGCAGCTTGGTGCAAGGAAAAAACATTCAGTACTTC
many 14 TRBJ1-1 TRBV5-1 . CASSLGPEGTEAFF TGCGCCAGCAGCTTGGGGCCCGAGGGCACTGAAGCTTTCTTT
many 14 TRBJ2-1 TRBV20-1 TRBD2 CSALLAVNYNEQFF TGCAGTGCCCTACTAGCGGTGAATTACAATGAGCAGTTCTTC
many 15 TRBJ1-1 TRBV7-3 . CASSPQPSANTEAFF TGTGCCAGCAGCCCACAGCCATCAGCGAACACTGAAGCTTTCTTT
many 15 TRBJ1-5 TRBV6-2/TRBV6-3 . CASSPGTPKIQPQHF TGTGCCAGCAGCCCGGGGACACCTAAAATACAGCCCCAGCATTTT
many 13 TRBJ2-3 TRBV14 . CASSRGRADTQYF TGTGCCAGCAGCCGGGGCAGGGCAGATACGCAGTATTTT